The 19 T cell receptor beta chains below were found in one sample sequenced in a study of blood T cell repertoires in COVID-19. Sequencing was performed with immunoSEQ multiplex PCR; in TCRdb, only in-frame clones are kept and a portion is missing. The sample records 250,000 to 300,000 clones, roughly 91% being singletons. The specimen sequenced was peripheral blood. Receptor source: a woman aged 40 to 50 who had recovered from COVID-19.

The chain uses TRBV7-3 and TRBJ1-3, with D tentatively TRBD1 (6 bases). The CDR3 has 15 residues. Germline V lookup: CDR1 SGHTA, CDR2 FQGTGA. Trimming removed 8 bases at V and 0 bases at J, with 14 bases between. CDR3 region: CASGVRGASGNTIYF. CDR3 DNA: TGTGCCAGCGGGGTCAGGGGCGCCTCTGGAAACACCATATATTTT.

The chain carries TRBV5-4 and TRBJ1-2; 9 bases agree with TRBD1. CDR3 length: 14 residues. V lost 2 bases and J lost 8; bases outside the gene matches: 7. Germline V CDR1 and CDR2: SGHNT, YYREEE (reference sequence). The CDR3: CASSFLDRGRGYTF. The DNA of the CDR3 is TGTGCCAGCAGCTTCCTGGACAGGGGCCGCGGCTACACCTTC.

This sequence joins TRBV5-6 and TRBJ2-7; 10 bases are a match to TRBD1. The germline gives CDR1 SGHDT, CDR2 YYEEEE. Losses at the gene ends were 4 bases for V and 2 bases for J; bases not matched to a gene: 3. CDR3 length: 14 amino acids. In DNA form, the CDR3 reads TGTGCCAGCAGCCGACAGGGGGCGGCCTACGAGCAGTACGTC. Translated, it gives CASSRQGAAYEQYV.

The V and J genes are TRBV30 and TRBJ2-3, with 14 nucleotides matching TRBD2. The CDR3 covers 15 residues. CDR1 and CDR2 from the germline V gene are GTSNPN and SVGIG (reference sequence). V trimming: 0 bases; J trimming: 6 bases; junction bases outside the gene matches: 2. The CDR3 region has the DNA TGTGCCTGGAGTGTGGGGACTAGCGGGAGTGATACGCAGTATTTT. This translates into CAWSVGTSGSDTQYF.

This chain uses TRBV4-2 with TRBJ1-1; maybe TRBD1 (5 bases). V shed 0 bases and J shed 10 bases, with 15 bases lying between them. Germline CDR1 is LGHNA and CDR2 is YNFKEQ. CDR3 length: 14 amino acids. In nucleotides, the CDR3 is TGTGCCAGCAGCCAAGAGGGGGGACCTCGGTCAGCTTTCTTT. Translating it yields CASSQEGGPRSAFF.

The V and J genes are TRBV7-3 and TRBJ2-7; 7 bases map to TRBD1. Looked up from germline, CDR1 is SGHTA and CDR2 is FQGTGA. Unmatched junction bases numbered 5, after V lost 1 base and J lost 2 bases. The CDR3 has 15 residues. CDR3 sequence (DNA): TGTGCCAGCAGCTTAAGGGGACAGCCGACCTACGAGCAGTACTTC. Encoded protein: CASSLRGQPTYEQYF.

This rearrangement joins TRBV19 to TRBJ2-3; tentatively, D is TRBD1 (5 bases). Germline CDR1 and CDR2: LNHDA and SQIVND (reference sequence). The CDR3 length is 13 residues. With 7 bases removed from V and 6 bases from J, the gap between germline ends came to 14 bases. The DNA of the CDR3 is TGTGCCAGTACGGTGGGGCCGAGGGATACGCAGTATTTT. Amino acid sequence: CASTVGPRDTQYF.

The chain couples TRBV3-1 (or the pseudogene TRBV3-2) to TRBJ2-5; D not certain. The CDR3 runs to 11 residues. From germline, CDR1 is LGHDT and CDR2 YNNKEL (reference sequence). Between the trimmed V and J ends, which lost 1 base and 5 bases, there was a span of 2 bases. The CDR3 region is CASSQAETQYF. As DNA, the CDR3 is TGTGCCAGCAGCCAAGCGGAGACCCAGTACTTC.

There are a few counts of this clone. This chain uses TRBV9 with TRBJ2-2; TRBD2 aligns across 8 bases. Germline-derived CDR1 and CDR2 are SGDLS and YYNGEE. V trimming: 4 bases; J trimming: 6 bases; junction bases outside the gene matches: 8. This CDR3 has 15 residues. CDR3 protein: CASSSQGLAPGELFF. CDR3 bases: TGTGCCAGCAGCTCACAAGGACTAGCCCCCGGGGAGCTGTTTTTT.

Of note for this clone: This may be a read error: a much more frequent sequence differs by one nucleotide. V is TRBV7-2 and J is TRBJ1-2; no reliable D call. Germline lookup yields CDR1 SGHTA and CDR2 FQGNSA. V shed 5 bases and J shed 4 bases, with 11 bases lying between them. This CDR3 region has 13 residues. The CDR3, as DNA: TGTGCCAGCAGCGCCCGGGTGGCCTATGGCTACACCTTC. Residues: CASSARVAYGYTF.

The chain recombines TRBV6-4 with TRBJ2-5; 16 nucleotides agree with TRBD2. V was clipped by 5 bases and J by 7 bases; unmatched bases: 13. Germline CDR1 is MRHNA and CDR2 is SNTAGT. The CDR3 has 18 residues. CDR3 in amino acids: CASSHPGLAGGPTGTQYF. For the CDR3, the DNA is TGTGCCAGCAGTCACCCGGGACTAGCGGGAGGGCCGACCGGGACCCAGTACTTC.

This clone was picked up a small number of times. CDR3 DNA sequence: TGTGCCAGCTCACAACGGACAGGACGCCTAAACACTGAAGCTTTCTTT. Translating it yields CASSQRTGRLNTEAFF. The V gene is TRBV18, the J gene TRBJ1-1; 7 bases match TRBD1. J lost 2 bases, V lost 4 bases, and 10 bases had no gene match. This CDR3 has 16 residues. Germline CDR1 is KGHSH and CDR2 is LQKENI.

The V gene is TRBV30, the J gene TRBJ2-2; 10 bases map to TRBD2. This CDR3 is built from 16 residues. J was trimmed by 0 bases and V by 5 bases; bases with no gene match: 6. Germline CDR1 and CDR2: GTSNPN and SVGIG (reference sequence). The CDR3 DNA reads TGTGCCTGGGGGGATAGCGGGAGGACGAACACCGGGGAGCTGTTTTTT. Protein sequence: CAWGDSGRTNTGELFF. Looking up the rest from reference TRBV30 and TRBJ2-2 gives the full variable domain: SQTIHQWPATLVQPVGSPLSLECTVEGTSNPNLYWYRQAAGRGLQLLFYSVGIGQISSEVPQNLSASRPQDRQFILSSKKLLLSDSGFYLCAWGDSGRTNTGELFFGEGSRLTVL.

V is TRBV6-5 and J is TRBJ2-7, with D perhaps matching TRBD2 (6 bases). The germline V and J ends were trimmed by 10 bases and 3 bases, with 19 bases remaining between them. CDR1 is MNHEY and CDR2 is SVGAGI in the germline V gene. CDR3 size: 14 residues. CDR3 sequence: CATRSAGNHYEQYV. For the CDR3, the DNA is TGTGCCACCCGGTCAGCGGGCAACCACTACGAGCAGTACGTC.

This chain links TRBV5-6 with TRBJ2-1; 11 bases fit TRBD1. Germline V gene data show CDR1 as SGHDT and CDR2 as YYEEEE. CDR3 length: 16 residues. The V segment lost 0 bases and the J segment 3 bases; nucleotides outside the gene matches: 2. The CDR3 is CASSLVGTGGYNEQFF. The CDR3 DNA sequence: TGTGCCAGCAGCTTGGTGGGGACAGGGGGCTACAATGAGCAGTTCTTC.

Only one count was recorded for this clone. The V gene is TRBV5-4, the J gene TRBJ2-2; D is undetermined. Germline CDR1 and CDR2: SGHNT and YYREEE (reference sequence). Trimming took off 4 bases at V and 5 bases at J, with 12 bases between the two ends. This CDR3 is 14 amino acids long. The CDR3 DNA sequence: TGTGCCAGCAGCCCCCCCCCGTCGACCGGGGAGCTGTTTTTT. This translates into CASSPPPSTGELFF.

This chain joins TRBV4-1 and TRBJ2-7, with 12 positions matching TRBD2. The ends lost 0 bases at V and 4 bases at J; junction bases unmatched: 4. The CDR3 has 16 residues. In germline, CDR1 is MGHRA, CDR2 YSYEKL. The CDR3 protein is CASSQDKGTSGYEQYF. The DNA for the CDR3 is TGCGCCAGCAGCCAAGATAAAGGGACTAGCGGGTACGAGCAGTACTTC.

This chain uses TRBV6-5 with TRBJ1-4; D is undetermined. CDR3 length equals 15 residues. V lost 5 bases to trimming and J lost 5 bases, with 15 bases between them. Germline CDR1 is MNHEY and CDR2 is SVGAGI. In DNA, the CDR3 is TGTGCCAGCAGTCCCGAGTCAACGGGGAATGAAAAACTGTTTTTT. It specifies CASSPESTGNEKLFF.

This sequence joins TRBV9 and TRBJ1-1; weak D call: TRBD1 (6 bases). CDR1 is SGDLS and CDR2 is YYNGEE in the germline V gene. V lost 0 bases to trimming and J lost 1 base, with 16 bases between them. The CDR3 totals 17 residues. The CDR3 DNA reads as TGTGCCAGCAGCGTAGGGGACGTGGGGGCCAGGAACACTGAAGCTTTCTTT. Its translation: CASSVGDVGARNTEAFF.